These 22 T cell receptor beta chains were sequenced from one sample in a study of shared clonotypes between healthy human individuals. Here immunoSEQ multiplex PCR was the method, and the copy in TCRdb shows in-frame clones only, minus some. Altogether about 2 million clones are present, 90% to 95% being singletons, with the ten largest covering approximately 0.13%. The specimen sequenced was naive CD4+ T cells sorted from blood. Specified subset: CD45RA+ positively selected. These receptor sequences come from a man aged 18 to 35 in good health.

The chain's CDR3 is CASSVNRGTGNYGYTF. Here the CDR3 DNA reads TGTGCCAGCAGCGTAAACCGAGGGACAGGAAACTATGGCTACACCTTC. J is TRBJ1-2 and V is TRBV9; TRBD1 agrees at 8 bases. Germline-derived CDR1 and CDR2 are SGDLS and YYNGEE. The CDR3 covers 16 residues. V gave up 1 base and J gave up 2 bases; unmatched junction bases: 7.

A few counts support this clone. In the same sample, other DNA sequences code for this CDR3. The chain recombines TRBV5-1 with TRBJ1-1, with D perhaps TRBD1 (5 bases). Germline lookup yields CDR1 SGHRS and CDR2 YFSETQ. CDR3 size: 14 residues. The V and J ends lost 4 bases and 1 base respectively, with 11 bases between them. The CDR3 region has the DNA TGCGCCAGCAGCCCGGGACCGTCGAACACTGAAGCTTTCTTT. Its translation: CASSPGPSNTEAFF.

Ten or more counts support this clone. This sample also contains other DNA sequences that code for the same CDR3. CDR3 nucleotides: TGTGCCAGCTCAACTGGGCTCAATGAAAAACTGTTTTTT. Protein sequence: CASSTGLNEKLFF. The chain couples TRBV18 to TRBJ1-4; D is unresolved. The ends were cut back, 5 bases at V and 5 bases at J, with 9 bases in the middle. The CDR3 covers 13 residues. The germline CDR1 and CDR2 sequences are KGHSH and LQKENI.

The chain has TRBV5-1 and TRBJ2-5; TRBD1 might be the D (6 bases). There are 16 residues in the CDR3. V lost 1 base and J 4 bases, leaving 17 bases between the germline ends. Germline V gives CDR1 SGHRS, CDR2 YFSETQ. CDR3 region: CASSLSGAPNAETQYF. In nucleotides, the CDR3 is TGCGCCAGCAGCTTGTCAGGGGCTCCTAACGCAGAGACCCAGTACTTC.

This chain joins TRBV18 and TRBJ2-2, with 8 positions matching TRBD2. CDR1 KGHSH and CDR2 LQKENI come from the germline V gene. Trimming removed 5 bases from V and 2 bases from J; junction bases left unmatched: 7. CDR3 length: 16 residues. In nucleotides, the CDR3 is TGTGCCAGCTCAGATCCGGGACTAGTAAACACCGGGGAGCTGTTTTTT. It codes for CASSDPGLVNTGELFF.

The chain links TRBV5-6 to TRBJ2-1, with 8 bases lining up with TRBD1. Unmatched junction bases numbered 8, after V lost 4 bases and J lost 5 bases. The CDR3 consists of 15 residues. Germline V lookup: CDR1 SGHDT, CDR2 YYEEEE. The CDR3 DNA is TGTGCCAGCAGCCGTGACAGGGGAAGGAACAATGAGCAGTTCTTC. Its translation: CASSRDRGRNNEQFF.

This chain joins TRBV5-4 and TRBJ2-5, with unresolved D. Germline CDR1 is SGHNT and CDR2 is YYREEE (reference sequence). Deletions cut 0 bases from V and 5 bases from J, with 8 bases between. The CDR3 has 13 residues. The CDR3 sequence: CASSLAIRETQYF. CDR3 sequence (DNA): TGTGCCAGCAGCTTGGCGATTAGGGAGACCCAGTACTTC.

Remarks on this clone: Other nucleotide sequences in the sample specify the same CDR3. The rearrangement links TRBV19 to TRBJ1-1; 10 nucleotides line up with TRBD1. This CDR3 spans 13 amino acids. Germline loops: CDR1 LNHDA, CDR2 SQIVND (reference sequence). The junction had 1 base not matched to a gene; V was cut back by 5 bases and J by 4 bases. The CDR3 here is CASSRDRGTEAFF. The CDR3 nucleotides are TGTGCCAGTAGTCGGGACAGGGGCACTGAAGCTTTCTTT.

V usage is TRBV9 and J usage is TRBJ2-3; D gene uncertain. V shed 4 bases and J shed 5 bases, with 8 bases lying between them. This CDR3 spans 12 amino acids. CDR1 and CDR2 from the germline V gene are SGDLS and YYNGEE. The CDR3 DNA reads TGTGCCAGCAGCCCCCACAAAGATACGCAGTATTTT. Amino acid sequence: CASSPHKDTQYF.

V gene TRBV5-1 combines with J gene TRBJ1-6, with TRBD1 identical over 9 bases. Germline assignment: CDR1 SGHRS and CDR2 YFSETQ. The CDR3 spans 15 residues. With 4 bases clipped from V and 9 bases from J, the junction kept 8 bases outside the gene matches. The CDR3 spells CASSIGTGYFSPLHF. CDR3 nucleotide sequence: TGCGCCAGCAGCATCGGGACAGGGTATTTTTCACCCCTCCACTTT. Using reference TRBV5-1 and TRBJ1-6 for the parts outside the CDR3, the full variable domain is KAGVTQTPRYLIKTRGQQVTLSCSPISGHRSVSWYQQTPGQGLQFLFEYFSETQRNKGNFPGRFSGRQFSNSRSEMNVSTLELGDSALYLCASSIGTGYFSPLHFGNGTRLTVT.

The CDR3 DNA reads as TGCGCCAGCGGGTTGCGGCCTGATTCCTACGAGCAGTACTTC. Amino acids: CASGLRPDSYEQYF. The chain has TRBV5-1 and TRBJ2-7; the D is unclear. Trimming took 7 bases from V and 1 from J, leaving 15 bases between them. CDR3 length equals 14 residues. Germline V gives CDR1 SGHRS, CDR2 YFSETQ.

The chain is built from TRBV5-8 and TRBJ1-2; 8 nucleotides line up with TRBD1. Looked up from germline, CDR1 is SGHTS and CDR2 is YDEGEE. V was clipped by 0 bases and J by 8 bases; unmatched bases: 6. This CDR3 contains 14 residues. CDR3 sequence: CASSLGTGTRGYTF. CDR3 bases: TGTGCCAGCAGCTTGGGGACAGGGACGCGGGGCTACACCTTC.

This rearrangement joins TRBV7-2 to TRBJ2-1; 9 nucleotides agree with TRBD2. Germline loops: CDR1 SGHTA, CDR2 FQGNSA. After removal of 1 base from V and 4 bases from J, the junction contained 5 bases not matched to a gene. The CDR3 loop spans 16 amino acids. CDR3 sequence (DNA): TGTGCCAGCAGCTTAGTAGGCCTAGCGGGGTACAATGAGCAGTTCTTC. It translates to CASSLVGLAGYNEQFF.

The chain combines TRBV5-1 with TRBJ2-2, with a tentative D call TRBD1 (5 bases). V shed 4 bases and J shed 1 base, with 14 bases lying between them. The CDR3 is made up of 16 amino acids. CDR1 is SGHRS and CDR2 is YFSETQ in the germline V gene. The CDR3 protein is CASSPAGLWNTGELFF. The CDR3 region has the DNA TGCGCCAGCAGCCCCGCAGGGCTCTGGAACACCGGGGAGCTGTTTTTT.

To note about this clone: This sample includes further DNA sequences coding for the same CDR3. This chain joins TRBV5-1 and TRBJ2-7, with TRBD1 matching 10 bases. V dropped 0 bases and J dropped 5; count of bases not matched to a gene: 2. CDR1 and CDR2 (germline): SGHRS, YFSETQ. The CDR3 is made up of 14 amino acids. CDR3 nucleotides: TGCGCCAGCAGCTTGGGGGACAGGGGTCACGAGCAGTACTTC. This translates into CASSLGDRGHEQYF. Together with reference TRBV5-1 and TRBJ2-7, the CDR3 gives the full variable domain: KAGVTQTPRYLIKTRGQQVTLSCSPISGHRSVSWYQQTPGQGLQFLFEYFSETQRNKGNFPGRFSGRQFSNSRSEMNVSTLELGDSALYLCASSLGDRGHEQYFGPGTRLTVT.

This chain uses TRBV30 with TRBJ1-1; no reliable D call. The CDR3 has 14 amino acids. Trimming left V 4 bases short and J 7 bases short, with 19 bases between. Germline CDR1 GTSNPN, CDR2 SVGIG (reference sequence). The CDR3 loop reads CAWMITGSTDEAFF. CDR3 sequence (DNA): TGTGCCTGGATGATCACTGGGAGTACAGATGAAGCTTTCTTT.

V is TRBV15 and J is TRBJ1-2; 11 nucleotides line up with TRBD1. CDR1 and CDR2 (germline): LNHNV, YYDKDF (reference sequence). V lost 1 base and J lost 4; bases outside the gene matches: 11. This CDR3 region has 18 residues. The CDR3 sequence is CATSRGTGGASPRYGYTF. As DNA, the CDR3 is TGTGCCACCAGCAGAGGGACAGGGGGCGCCTCTCCTCGCTATGGCTACACCTTC.

This chain connects TRBV15 to TRBJ1-6, with a weak D call TRBD1 (5 bases). Trimming took off 10 bases at V and 10 bases at J, with 23 bases between the two ends. Germline V gene data show CDR1 as LNHNV and CDR2 as YYDKDF (reference sequence). The CDR3 spans 15 residues. The CDR3: CAISIGGGTESPLHF. Written as DNA, the CDR3 is TGTGCCATCAGTATTGGGGGAGGAACGGAATCACCCCTCCACTTT.

This chain links TRBV4-1 with TRBJ2-3; D is ambiguous. With 4 bases removed from V and 2 bases from J, the gap between germline ends came to 10 bases. CDR1 and CDR2 from the germline V gene are MGHRA and YSYEKL. The CDR3 covers 14 residues. This CDR3 is CASSLGRFTDTQYF. CDR3 in DNA: TGCGCCAGCAGCCTAGGGCGGTTCACAGATACGCAGTATTTT.

Concerning this clone itself: Other DNA sequences in the same sample also yield this CDR3. The rearrangement joins TRBV6-1 to TRBJ2-3; D uncertain. The germline gives CDR1 MNHNS, CDR2 SASEGT. This CDR3 contains 13 residues. The germline V and J ends were trimmed by 3 bases and 2 bases, with 6 bases remaining between them. The CDR3 is CASSEGFTDTQYF. As DNA, the CDR3 is TGTGCCAGCAGTGAGGGATTCACAGATACGCAGTATTTT.

This rearrangement joins TRBV6-5 to TRBJ2-1; D is unresolved. Trimming shortened V by 7 bases and J by 8 bases, and 9 bases separated the two germline ends. This CDR3 spans 11 amino acids. The germline CDR1 and CDR2 sequences are MNHEY and SVGAGI. The CDR3 bases are TGTGCCAGCAAAAATAGAGATGAGCAGTTCTTC. This codes for CASKNRDEQFF.

A single count supports this clone. The chain carries TRBV6-1 and TRBJ2-7; TRBD1 aligns across 8 bases. Germline loops: CDR1 MNHNS, CDR2 SASEGT. The V segment lost 6 bases and the J segment 0 bases; nucleotides outside the gene matches: 1. The CDR3 extends over 13 amino acids. In DNA form, the CDR3 reads TGTGCCAGCAGGACAGGGGTCTCCTACGAGCAGTACTTC. It translates to CASRTGVSYEQYF.